This entry lists 30 T cell receptor beta chains sequenced from one sample in a study of T-cell reconstitution after alpha-beta-depleted transplantation in children. Unique molecular identifiers were incorporated when the TCRbeta library was constructed. TCRdb passed the PCR reads through MiXCR, listing each CDR3 protein once. The table records 420,000 or so distinct CDR3 sequences, 11% of them present only once. The material was PBMCs from the stem cell graft donor, obtained from the stem cell graft. Receptors were obtained from a human donor who donated a stem cell graft to a child with acute myeloid leukemia.

The chain joins TRBV7-9 to TRBJ2-1; D tentatively fits TRBD1 or TRBD2 (5 bases each). The CDR3 runs 14 residues. Germline lookup yields CDR1 SEHNR and CDR2 FQNEAQ (reference sequence). Trimming cost V 4 bases and J 4 bases, with 11 bases left between them. The DNA of the CDR3 is TGTGCCAGCAGCTACTCAGGGAGTTACAATGAGCAGTTCTTC. This gives the protein CASSYSGSYNEQFF.

This clonotype was counted only a few times. The V call is TRBV7-2, the J call TRBJ2-3, with D perhaps matching TRBD1 or TRBD2 (5 bases each). This CDR3 comprises 12 residues. V lost 4 bases, J lost 9 bases, and 11 bases lay in between. Germline V CDR1 and CDR2: SGHTA, FQGNSA. CDR3 protein: CASSSTRGTQYF. CDR3 nucleotides: TGTGCCAGCAGCTCGACCCGGGGCACGCAGTATTTT.

This clonotype was found a few times. The chain couples TRBV5-1 to TRBJ2-1, with a tentative D call TRBD2 (5 bases). Germline assignment: CDR1 SGHRS and CDR2 YFSETQ. The V and J ends lost 2 bases and 6 bases respectively, with 12 bases between them. This CDR3 contains 14 residues. The CDR3 sequence is CASSLQTSSNEQFF. The CDR3 DNA reads as TGCGCCAGCAGCTTACAAACTAGTAGCAATGAGCAGTTCTTC.

A few counts support this clonotype. The J gene is TRBJ1-1, the V gene TRBV29-1; tentatively, D is TRBD1 (5 bases). Per germline, CDR1 SQVTM and CDR2 ANQGSEA. Trimming pared 7 bases from V and 0 bases from J, leaving 12 bases between. This CDR3 has 13 amino acids. CDR3 sequence (DNA): TGCAGCGGATCCGGGACCATGAACACTGAAGCTTTCTTT. Its protein product is CSGSGTMNTEAFF.

This chain connects TRBV7-2 to TRBJ2-1, with 9 bases aligning to TRBD1. Germline CDR1 and CDR2: SGHTA and FQGNSA. The V segment lost 1 base and the J segment 9 bases; nucleotides outside the gene matches: 4. The CDR3 is made up of 14 amino acids. CDR3 in DNA: TGTGCCAGCAGCTTAGGGACAGGGGTTGGTGAGCAGTTCTTC. It codes for CASSLGTGVGEQFF.

The rearrangement uses TRBV3-1 and TRBJ1-1; D gene ambiguous. Trimming removed 1 base from V and 1 base from J, with 7 bases in between. This CDR3 is 14 amino acids long. Germline V gives CDR1 LGHDT, CDR2 YNNKEL (reference sequence). The CDR3: CASSQGIGNTEAFF. In DNA form, the CDR3 reads TGTGCCAGCAGCCAAGGGATCGGGAACACTGAAGCTTTCTTT.

The genes are TRBV11-2 and TRBJ1-1; D gene ambiguous. This CDR3 is built from 16 residues. Per germline, CDR1 SGHAT and CDR2 FQNNGV. The V end was cut by 4 bases, the J end by 5 bases, with 20 bases between. The CDR3 spells CASSSTPRGWGTEAFF. The CDR3 DNA follows: TGTGCCAGCAGCTCGACTCCCCGAGGTTGGGGAACTGAAGCTTTCTTT.

V is TRBV5-6 and J is TRBJ2-3; D is perhaps TRBD2 (5 bases). V was pared by 0 bases and J by 3 bases, with 11 bases between. CDR1 is SGHDT, CDR2 YYEEEE, per germline. CDR3 length equals 15 residues. CDR3 sequence (DNA): TGTGCCAGCAGCTTGGAGCCAGCGGAGACAGATACGCAGTATTTT. It yields the protein CASSLEPAETDTQYF. The full variable domain, its missing parts supplied by reference TRBV5-6 and TRBJ2-3, is DAGVTQSPTHLIKTRGQQVTLRCSPKSGHDTVSWYQQALGQGPQFIFQYYEEEERQRGNFPDRFSGHQFPNYSSELNVNALLLGDSALYLCASSLEPAETDTQYFGPGTRLTVL.

The rearrangement links TRBV29-1 to TRBJ2-1; 11 bases fit TRBD2. This CDR3 region has 14 residues. The V gene end was trimmed by 7 bases and the J gene end by 10 bases; junction bases not matched to a gene: 12. Per germline, CDR1 SQVTM and CDR2 ANQGSEA. CDR3 loop: CSGEETTSGREQFF. The CDR3 DNA is TGCAGCGGAGAGGAAACCACTAGCGGGAGAGAGCAGTTCTTC.

The chain carries TRBV9 and TRBJ2-1; D possibly uses TRBD1 or TRBD2 (5 bases each). The germline V and J ends were trimmed by 3 bases and 2 bases, with 12 bases remaining between them. This CDR3 has 15 amino acids. CDR1 is SGDLS and CDR2 is YYNGEE in the germline V gene. The CDR3 sequence is CASSAPGPAYNEQFF. DNA of the CDR3: TGTGCCAGCAGCGCCCCGGGACCAGCCTACAATGAGCAGTTCTTC.

This clonotype was seen only a few times. The CDR3 sequence: CSAPGGVGYGYTF. The DNA for the CDR3 is TGCAGCGCCCCGGGGGGGGTTGGCTATGGCTACACCTTC. The V call is TRBV29-1, the J call TRBJ1-2; possibly TRBD1 for D (5 bases). Germline values: CDR1 SQVTM, CDR2 ANQGSEA. The CDR3 runs 13 residues. The V end was cut by 7 bases, the J end by 4 bases, with 16 bases between.

This clonotype was seen at least ten times. V usage is TRBV6-5 and J usage is TRBJ2-2, with TRBD2 matching over 9 bases. CDR1 and CDR2 (germline): MNHEY, SVGAGI. Unmatched junction bases numbered 5, after V lost 8 bases and J lost 1 base. The CDR3 length is 15 residues. CDR3 nucleotides: TGTGCCAGCTTGTGGCGGGAGGGGAACACCGGGGAGCTGTTTTTT. Protein: CASLWREGNTGELFF.

The J gene is TRBJ2-1, the V gene TRBV6-2 or TRBV6-3; 10 bases are a match to TRBD2. There are 18 residues in the CDR3. V shed 3 bases, J shed 0 bases, and the junction held 8 bases outside the gene matches. Germline V CDR1 and CDR2: MNHEY, SVGEGT. The CDR3 coding sequence is TGTGCCAGCAGTTATAGGACTAGCGGACTGAGCTCCTACAATGAGCAGTTCTTC. Amino acid sequence: CASSYRTSGLSSYNEQFF.

The chain combines TRBV27 with TRBJ2-6, with 7 bases identical to TRBD1. V lost 1 base and J lost 1; bases outside the gene matches: 4. CDR3 length: 17 amino acids. The germline V gene has CDR1 MNHEY and CDR2 SMNVEV (reference sequence). This CDR3 is CASSLFHRGSGANVLTF. The DNA of the CDR3 is TGTGCCAGCAGTTTATTTCACAGGGGTTCTGGGGCCAACGTCCTGACTTTC.

The table lists this clonotype with a few counts. This chain connects TRBV20-1 to TRBJ1-1; D may be TRBD1 (5 bases). This CDR3 region has 13 residues. Germline-derived CDR1 and CDR2 are DFQATT and SNEGSKA (reference sequence). With 0 bases removed from V and 8 bases from J, the gap between germline ends came to 13 bases. CDR3 DNA: TGCAGTGCTAGAGATGGGGGGGTTCCAGAAGCTTTCTTT. It encodes CSARDGGVPEAFF.

This clonotype was counted only a few times. The chain carries TRBV12-3 or TRBV12-4 and TRBJ2-3; TRBD2 matches 7 bases. Unmatched junction bases numbered 11, after V lost 7 bases and J lost 4 bases. The CDR3 totals 15 residues. DNA for the CDR3: TGTGCCAGCAACCTCCGTGGGGGGGAGGCAGATACGCAGTATTTT. Residues: CASNLRGGEADTQYF.

This clonotype showed up just a few times. This chain links TRBV9 with TRBJ1-2; D is ambiguous. The germline CDR1 and CDR2 sequences are SGDLS and YYNGEE. The CDR3 is 14 residues long. V dropped 4 bases and J dropped 3 bases, with 13 bases sitting between them. This chain's CDR3 is CASSPSGPYYGYTF. CDR3 nucleotide sequence: TGTGCCAGCAGCCCTTCGGGCCCCTACTATGGCTACACCTTC.

In this sample, this clonotype turned up a few times. V gene TRBV2 combines with J gene TRBJ1-3; no clear D gene. From germline, CDR1 is SNHLY and CDR2 FYNNEI. The CDR3 sequence is 13 residues long. The V gene lost 10 bases and the J gene lost 0 bases, with 10 bases spanning the gap. The CDR3 reads CATRPYSGNTIYF. CDR3 nucleotide sequence: TGTGCCACGCGCCCATACTCTGGAAACACCATATATTTT. Complete variable domain (other parts from reference TRBV2 and TRBJ1-3): EPEVTQTPSHQVTQMGQEVILRCVPISNHLYFYWYRQILGQKVEFLVSFYNNEISEKSEIFDDQFSVERPDGSNFTLKIRSTKLEDSAMYFCATRPYSGNTIYFGEGSWLTVV.

The chain uses TRBV11-1 and TRBJ2-1, with 7 bases matching TRBD2. The CDR3 is made up of 15 amino acids. Germline CDR1 SGHAT, CDR2 FQDESV (reference sequence). V shed 3 bases and J 4 bases; nucleotides not matched to a gene: 6. CDR3 sequence reads: CASSFQASGYNEQFF. CDR3 bases: TGTGCCAGCAGCTTCCAGGCTAGCGGTTACAATGAGCAGTTCTTC. The variable domain in full, completed from reference TRBV11-1 and TRBJ2-1, reads EAEVAQSPRYKITEKSQAVAFWCDPISGHATLYWYRQILGQGPELLVQFQDESVVDDSQLPKDRFSAERLKGVDSTLKIQPAELGDSAMYLCASSFQASGYNEQFFGPGTRLTVL.

In this sample, this clonotype turned up a few times. V is TRBV5-1 and J is TRBJ2-7; a weak D match, TRBD1 (7 bases). The CDR3 covers 13 residues. CDR1 and CDR2 (germline): SGHRS, YFSETQ. V gave up 3 bases and J gave up 7 bases, with 14 bases separating them. CDR3 in amino acids: CASSSRDSREQYF. CDR3 nucleotides: TGCGCCAGCAGCTCGCGGGACAGTCGTGAGCAGTACTTC.

The gene calls are TRBV7-2 and TRBJ2-3; TRBD2 matches 8 bases. With V trimmed by 6 bases and J by 4 bases, 9 bases remained unmatched. Germline values: CDR1 SGHTA, CDR2 FQGNSA. The CDR3 runs to 15 residues. This chain's CDR3 is CASSQSGSRSDTQYF. In nucleotides, the CDR3 is TGTGCCAGCAGTCAAAGCGGGAGCCGCTCAGATACGCAGTATTTT.

This clonotype turned up a few times. This chain connects TRBV27 to TRBJ2-1, with D perhaps matching TRBD1 (6 bases). Per the germline V gene, CDR1 is MNHEY and CDR2 is SMNVEV (reference sequence). The ends were cut back, 0 bases at V and 8 bases at J, with 14 bases in the middle. The CDR3 totals 15 residues. In nucleotides, the CDR3 is TGTGCCAGCAGTTTATCCCGGACAGCCGGCGATGAGCAGTTCTTC. Encoded protein: CASSLSRTAGDEQFF.

This clonotype has only a few counts. The genes are TRBV2 and TRBJ1-5; 12 bases fit TRBD1. This CDR3 is 16 amino acids long. J gave up 7 bases and V 5 bases, and 9 bases lay outside the gene matches. Germline V lookup: CDR1 SNHLY, CDR2 FYNNEI. The CDR3 region has the DNA TGTGCCAGCAGTTTCCCCGGGACAGGGGGCCGGCAGCCCCAGCATTTT. Translated, it gives CASSFPGTGGRQPQHF.

This rearrangement joins TRBV7-8 to TRBJ2-7; D may be TRBD1 or TRBD2 (5 bases each). This CDR3 is built from 14 residues. The V gene's germline CDR1 is SGHVS and CDR2 FQNEAQ. The V end lost 4 bases, the J end lost 3 bases, and 13 bases lay between the germline ends. CDR3 coding DNA: TGTGCCAGCAGCTCCGGGACCGACCTCTACGAGCAGTACTTC. Translation: CASSSGTDLYEQYF.

The chain employs TRBV4-3 and TRBJ2-5, with TRBD1 identical over 8 bases. The CDR3 has 16 residues. Trimming cost V 1 base and J 1 base; bases outside gene matches: 5. Per the germline V gene, CDR1 is LGHNA and CDR2 is YSLEER. CDR3 protein: CASSQARTGSQETQYF. CDR3 bases: TGCGCCAGCAGCCAAGCTAGGACAGGGAGCCAAGAGACCCAGTACTTC.

The V call is TRBV20-1, the J call TRBJ2-3; a weak D match, TRBD2 (5 bases). The CDR3 runs 13 residues. Trimming stripped 6 bases from V and 1 base from J, with 11 bases between. Germline CDR1 and CDR2: DFQATT and SNEGSKA (reference sequence). CDR3 nucleotides: TGCAGTGCCATTCCCGGGGGCACAGATACGCAGTATTTT. As protein: CSAIPGGTDTQYF.

This clonotype was seen a handful of times. V and J are TRBV4-2 and TRBJ2-3; 9 bases fit TRBD1. The CDR3 is 16 residues long. The germline gives CDR1 LGHNA, CDR2 YNFKEQ. V lost 4 bases, J lost 5 bases, and 10 bases stayed unmatched. CDR3 residues: CASSPPGTGFIDTQYF. The DNA for the CDR3 is TGTGCCAGCAGCCCCCCCGGGACAGGGTTTATAGATACGCAGTATTTT.

This clonotype was recorded at least ten times. The chain couples TRBV5-1 to TRBJ1-5; 7 positions match TRBD1. Germline lookup yields CDR1 SGHRS and CDR2 YFSETQ. J was trimmed by 2 bases and V by 0 bases; bases with no gene match: 2. The CDR3 contains 15 residues. The CDR3 bases are TGCGCCAGCAGCTTGGATGGGACAGGCAATCAGCCCCAGCATTTT. Translated: CASSLDGTGNQPQHF.

Many counts were recorded for this clonotype. The chain joins TRBV12-3 or TRBV12-4 to TRBJ1-5, with 12 bases that match TRBD1. The V segment lost 6 bases and the J segment 3 bases; nucleotides outside the gene matches: 0. This CDR3 contains 14 residues. Here the CDR3 DNA reads TGTGCCAGCAGGGGACAGGGGGCCAATCAGCCCCAGCATTTT. This translates into CASRGQGANQPQHF.

This clonotype has ten or more counts. The chain joins TRBV10-3 to TRBJ1-1; 11 bases are shared with TRBD1. Germline assignment: CDR1 ENHRY and CDR2 SYGVKD. This CDR3 has 15 amino acids. With V trimmed by 2 bases and J by 5 bases, 4 bases remained unmatched. The chain's CDR3 is CAISEPGQGGTEAFF. CDR3 bases: TGTGCCATCAGTGAGCCGGGACAGGGGGGAACTGAAGCTTTCTTT.